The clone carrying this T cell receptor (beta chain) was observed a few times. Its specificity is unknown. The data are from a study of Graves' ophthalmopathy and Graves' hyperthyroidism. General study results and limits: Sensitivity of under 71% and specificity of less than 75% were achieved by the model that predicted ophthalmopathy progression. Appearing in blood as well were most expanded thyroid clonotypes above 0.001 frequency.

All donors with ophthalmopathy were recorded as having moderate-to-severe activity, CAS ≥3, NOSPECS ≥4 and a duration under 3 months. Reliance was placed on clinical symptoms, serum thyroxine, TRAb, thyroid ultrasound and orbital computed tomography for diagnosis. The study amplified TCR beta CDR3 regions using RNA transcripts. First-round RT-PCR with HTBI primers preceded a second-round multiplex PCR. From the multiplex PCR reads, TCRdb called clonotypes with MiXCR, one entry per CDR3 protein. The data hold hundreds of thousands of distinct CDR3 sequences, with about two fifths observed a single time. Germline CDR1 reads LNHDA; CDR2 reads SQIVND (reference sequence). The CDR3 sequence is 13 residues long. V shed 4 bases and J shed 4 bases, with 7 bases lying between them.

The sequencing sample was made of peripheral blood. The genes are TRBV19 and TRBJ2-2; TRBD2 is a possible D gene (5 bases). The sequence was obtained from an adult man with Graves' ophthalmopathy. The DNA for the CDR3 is TGTGCCAGTAGTACAGGACTCACCGGGGAGCTGTTTTTT. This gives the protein CASSTGLTGELFF.